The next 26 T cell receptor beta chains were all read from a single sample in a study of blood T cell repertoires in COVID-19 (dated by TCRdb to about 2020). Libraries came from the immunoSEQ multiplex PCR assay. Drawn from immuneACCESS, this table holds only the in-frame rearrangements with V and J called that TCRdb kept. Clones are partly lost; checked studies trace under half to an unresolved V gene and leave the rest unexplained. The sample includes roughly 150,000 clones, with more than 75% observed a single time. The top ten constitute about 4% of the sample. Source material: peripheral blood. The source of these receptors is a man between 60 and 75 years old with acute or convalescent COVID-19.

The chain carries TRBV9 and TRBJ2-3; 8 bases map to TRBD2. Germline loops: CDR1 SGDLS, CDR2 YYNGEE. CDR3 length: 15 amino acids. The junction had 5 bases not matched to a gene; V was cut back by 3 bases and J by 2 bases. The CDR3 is CASSAPTSVTDTQYF. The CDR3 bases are TGTGCCAGCAGCGCCCCGACTAGCGTCACAGATACGCAGTATTTT.

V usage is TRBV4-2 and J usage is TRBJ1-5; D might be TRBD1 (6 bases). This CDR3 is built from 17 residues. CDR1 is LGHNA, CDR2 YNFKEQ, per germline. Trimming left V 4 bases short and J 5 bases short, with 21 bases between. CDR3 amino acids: CASSRSGAGLQDQPQHF. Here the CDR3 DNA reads TGTGCCAGCAGCCGGTCAGGGGCAGGGCTCCAGGATCAGCCCCAGCATTTT.

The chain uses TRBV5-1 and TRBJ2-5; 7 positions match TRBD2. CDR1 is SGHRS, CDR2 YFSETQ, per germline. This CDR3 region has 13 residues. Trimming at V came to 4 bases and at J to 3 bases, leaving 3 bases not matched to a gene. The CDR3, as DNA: TGCGCCAGCAGCCTCAGCGGGAAAGAGACCCAGTACTTC. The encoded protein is CASSLSGKETQYF.

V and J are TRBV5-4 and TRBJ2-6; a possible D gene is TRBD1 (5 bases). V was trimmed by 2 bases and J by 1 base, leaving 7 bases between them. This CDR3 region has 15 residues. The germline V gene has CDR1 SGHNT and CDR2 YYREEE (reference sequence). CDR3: CASSFRQSGANVLTF. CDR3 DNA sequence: TGTGCCAGCAGCTTTCGACAGTCTGGGGCCAACGTCCTGACTTTC.

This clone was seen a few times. This CDR3 is CASGGLAGKDEQFF. In nucleotides, the CDR3 is TGTGCCAGCGGAGGACTAGCGGGAAAAGATGAGCAGTTCTTC. This sequence joins TRBV2 and TRBJ2-1; TRBD2 matches 12 bases. V was clipped by 8 bases and J by 8 bases; unmatched bases: 7. The germline V gene has CDR1 SNHLY and CDR2 FYNNEI. The CDR3 loop spans 14 amino acids.

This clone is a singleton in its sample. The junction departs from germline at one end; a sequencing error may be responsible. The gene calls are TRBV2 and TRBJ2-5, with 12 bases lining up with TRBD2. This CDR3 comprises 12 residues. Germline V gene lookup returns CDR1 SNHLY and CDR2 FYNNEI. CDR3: CASSLLRTSGNF. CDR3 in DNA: TGTGCCAGCAGCCTTCTTAGGACTAGCGGGAACTTC.

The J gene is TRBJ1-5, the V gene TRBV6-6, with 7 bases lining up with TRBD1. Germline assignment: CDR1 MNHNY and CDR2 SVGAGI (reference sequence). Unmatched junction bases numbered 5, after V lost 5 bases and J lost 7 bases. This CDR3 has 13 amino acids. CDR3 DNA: TGTGCCAGCAGTCCGGACAGGTTCCAGCCCCAGCATTTT. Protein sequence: CASSPDRFQPQHF.

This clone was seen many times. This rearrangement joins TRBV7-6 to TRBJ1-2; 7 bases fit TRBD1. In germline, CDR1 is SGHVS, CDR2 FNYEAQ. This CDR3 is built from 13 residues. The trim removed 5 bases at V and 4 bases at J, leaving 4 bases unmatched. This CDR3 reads CASSHAGGYGYTF. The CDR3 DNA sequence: TGTGCCAGCAGCCACGCAGGGGGCTATGGCTACACCTTC.

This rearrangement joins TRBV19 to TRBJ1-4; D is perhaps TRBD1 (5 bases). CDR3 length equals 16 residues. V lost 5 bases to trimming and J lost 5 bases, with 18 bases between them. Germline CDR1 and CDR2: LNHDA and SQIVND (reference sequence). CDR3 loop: CASSPTRTGENEKLFF. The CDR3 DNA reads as TGTGCCAGTAGTCCCACTAGGACGGGGGAAAATGAAAAACTGTTTTTT.

CDR3 bases: TGTGCCAGCCGGGTGGGACAAAACACTGAAGCTTTCTTT. Translating gives CASRVGQNTEAFF. V usage is TRBV6-5 and J usage is TRBJ1-1, with D perhaps matching TRBD1 (6 bases). Trimming cost V 8 bases and J 2 bases, with 12 bases left between them. Looked up from germline, CDR1 is MNHEY and CDR2 is SVGAGI. This CDR3 comprises 13 residues.

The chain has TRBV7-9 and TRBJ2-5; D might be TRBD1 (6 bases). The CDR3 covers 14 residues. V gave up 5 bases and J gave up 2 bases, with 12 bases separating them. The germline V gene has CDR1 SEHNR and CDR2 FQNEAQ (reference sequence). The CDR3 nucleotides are TGTGCCAGCAGCCCCTGGACAGAACAAGAGACCCAGTACTTC. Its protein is CASSPWTEQETQYF.

CDR3 DNA: TGTGCCAGTAGTAGAGGACAGGGGGCTGACGAGCAGTACTTC. It codes for CASSRGQGADEQYF. The chain recombines TRBV19 with TRBJ2-7; TRBD1 agrees at 11 bases. Germline CDR1 LNHDA, CDR2 SQIVND (reference sequence). The CDR3 is 14 amino acids. V dropped 4 bases and J dropped 5; count of bases not matched to a gene: 4. Based on the CDR3 plus reference TRBV19 and TRBJ2-7, the full variable domain is DGGITQSPKYLFRKEGQNVTLSCEQNLNHDAMYWYRQDPGQGLRLIYYSQIVNDFQKGDIAEGYSVSREKKESFPLTVTSAQKNPTAFYLCASSRGQGADEQYFGPGTRLTVT.

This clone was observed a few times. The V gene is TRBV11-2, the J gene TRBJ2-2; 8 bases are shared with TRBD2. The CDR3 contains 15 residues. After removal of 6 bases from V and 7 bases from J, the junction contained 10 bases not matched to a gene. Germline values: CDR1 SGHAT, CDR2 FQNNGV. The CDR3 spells CASRTTRGGVGELFF. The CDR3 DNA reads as TGTGCCAGCAGGACGACCCGGGGGGGGGTCGGGGAGCTGTTTTTT.

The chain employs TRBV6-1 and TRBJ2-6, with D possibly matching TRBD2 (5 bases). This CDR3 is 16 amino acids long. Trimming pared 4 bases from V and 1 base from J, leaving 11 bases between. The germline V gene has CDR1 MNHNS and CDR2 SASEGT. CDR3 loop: CASSGGIVSGANVLTF. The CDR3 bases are TGTGCCAGCAGTGGAGGGATAGTATCTGGGGCCAACGTCCTGACTTTC.

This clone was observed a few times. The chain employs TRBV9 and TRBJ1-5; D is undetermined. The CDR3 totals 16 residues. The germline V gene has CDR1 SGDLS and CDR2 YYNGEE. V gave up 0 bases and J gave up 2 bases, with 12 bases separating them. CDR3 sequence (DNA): TGTGCCAGCAGCGTAGGGTCAGCGATGGGCAATCAGCCCCAGCATTTT. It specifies CASSVGSAMGNQPQHF.

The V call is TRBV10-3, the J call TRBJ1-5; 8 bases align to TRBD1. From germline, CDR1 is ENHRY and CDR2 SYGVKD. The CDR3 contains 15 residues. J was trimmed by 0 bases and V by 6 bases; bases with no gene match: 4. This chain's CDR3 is CAISQGANSNQPQHF. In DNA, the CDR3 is TGTGCCATCAGCCAGGGGGCGAATAGCAATCAGCCCCAGCATTTT.

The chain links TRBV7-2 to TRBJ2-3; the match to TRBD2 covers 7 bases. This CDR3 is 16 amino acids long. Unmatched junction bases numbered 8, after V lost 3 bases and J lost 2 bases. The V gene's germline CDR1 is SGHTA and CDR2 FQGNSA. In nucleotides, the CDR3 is TGTGCCAGCAGCTTGGCGACTAGCATCCCCACAGATACGCAGTATTTT. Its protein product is CASSLATSIPTDTQYF.

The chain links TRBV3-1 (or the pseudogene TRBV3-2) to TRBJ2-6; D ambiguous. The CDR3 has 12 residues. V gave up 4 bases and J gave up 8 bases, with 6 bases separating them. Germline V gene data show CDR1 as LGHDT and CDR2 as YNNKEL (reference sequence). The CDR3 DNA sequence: TGTGCCAGCAGCCTCGCGTCCAACGTCCTGACTTTC. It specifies CASSLASNVLTF.

The CDR3 DNA reads TGTGCCAGCAGCCCCCAACTAGCGGTCATTGGGGATGAGCAGTTCTTC. Its translation: CASSPQLAVIGDEQFF. The V call is TRBV4-2, the J call TRBJ2-1; TRBD2 agrees at 8 bases. The ends lost 4 bases at V and 8 bases at J; junction bases unmatched: 13. In germline, CDR1 is LGHNA, CDR2 YNFKEQ. This CDR3 is 16 amino acids long.

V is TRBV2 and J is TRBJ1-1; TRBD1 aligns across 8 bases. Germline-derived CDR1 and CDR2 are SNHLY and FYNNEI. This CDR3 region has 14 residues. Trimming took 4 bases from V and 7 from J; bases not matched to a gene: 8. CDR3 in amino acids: CASSAREQGVEAFF. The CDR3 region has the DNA TGTGCCAGCAGTGCCCGGGAACAGGGGGTTGAAGCTTTCTTT.

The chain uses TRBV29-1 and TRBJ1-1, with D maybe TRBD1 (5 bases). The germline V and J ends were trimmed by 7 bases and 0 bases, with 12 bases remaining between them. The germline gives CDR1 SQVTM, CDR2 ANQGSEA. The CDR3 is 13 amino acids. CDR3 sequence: CSGTGVVNTEAFF. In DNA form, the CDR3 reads TGCAGCGGGACGGGGGTGGTGAACACTGAAGCTTTCTTT.

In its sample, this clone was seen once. The CDR3 nucleotides read TGCAGCGTTCGAAGTACAGGGGGTGGAAACACCATATATTTT. It encodes CSVRSTGGGNTIYF. V usage is TRBV29-1 and J usage is TRBJ1-3; 8 nucleotides match TRBD1. Germline V CDR1 and CDR2: SQVTM, ANQGSEA. The CDR3 totals 14 residues. V was pared by 5 bases and J by 3 bases, with 6 bases of the junction left unmatched.

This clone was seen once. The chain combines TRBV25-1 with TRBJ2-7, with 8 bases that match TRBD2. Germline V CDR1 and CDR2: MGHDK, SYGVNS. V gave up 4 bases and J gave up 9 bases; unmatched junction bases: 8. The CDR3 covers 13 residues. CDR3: CASSVAGHTGQYF. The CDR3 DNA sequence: TGTGCCAGCAGTGTAGCGGGACATACAGGGCAGTACTTC.

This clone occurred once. The CDR3 protein is CASSLGGQGERDEQFF. CDR3 DNA sequence: TGTGCCAGCAGCTTAGGGGGACAGGGGGAAAGGGATGAGCAGTTCTTC. This sequence joins TRBV11-3 and TRBJ2-1, with 11 bases lining up with TRBD1. From germline, CDR1 is SGHNT and CDR2 YENEEA. V was pared by 1 base and J by 8 bases, with 7 bases of the junction left unmatched. CDR3 length equals 16 residues.

CDR3 residues: CATSQAGGYNEQFF. The DNA of the CDR3 is TGTGCCACCTCCCAGGCGGGGGGATACAATGAGCAGTTCTTC. The chain links TRBV24-1 to TRBJ2-1, with 8 bases aligning to TRBD2. From germline, CDR1 is KGHDR and CDR2 SFDVKD. The CDR3 totals 14 residues. J lost 4 bases, V lost 9 bases, and 7 bases had no gene match.

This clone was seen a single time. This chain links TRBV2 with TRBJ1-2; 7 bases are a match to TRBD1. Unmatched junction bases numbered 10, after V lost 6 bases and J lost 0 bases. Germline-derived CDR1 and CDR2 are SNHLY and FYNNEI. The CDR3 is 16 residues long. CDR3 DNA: TGTGCCAGCAGAGGGACAGTTAAGCCCTCTAACTATGGCTACACCTTC. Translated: CASRGTVKPSNYGYTF.